These T cell receptor beta chains were read from a single sample in a study of blood T cell repertoires in COVID-19. Repertoires were generated with immunoSEQ multiplex PCR, while TCRdb's copy carries only in-frame clones and drops some. Altogether approximately 110,000 clones are present, over 70% being singletons, with the ten largest covering under 2%. Sequenced: peripheral blood. Receptor source: a man over 45 with acute or convalescent COVID-19. CDR3s include the opening cysteine and the closing phenylalanine or tryptophan. A D gene is named only where the DNA matches it firmly. Size tells how often a clone was seen (once, few, many) or the class of an expanded clone, and some rows leave it out.

>TRBD1|TRBV11-3|TRBJ2-1|-
TGTGCCAGCAGCTTAGGGGCGTCAGGGGGCAATGAGCAGTTCTTC
CASSLGASGGNEQFF
>-|TRBV28|TRBJ1-1|few
TGTGCCAGCAGTTTTCAAGGCAGGAATGAAGCTTTCTTT
CASSFQGRNEAFF
>TRBD1|TRBV6-5|TRBJ1-4|-
TGTGCCAGCAGCCGAGTGGGGACAGGTGAAAAACTGTTTTTT
CASSRVGTGEKLFF
>TRBD1|TRBV5-8|TRBJ2-1|few
TGTGCCAGCAGAACCGGGACAGGGTTTGCTAGTGAGCAGTTCTTC
CASRTGTGFASEQFF
>TRBD1|TRBV19|TRBJ2-5|-
TGTGCCAGTAACTGGGCGGACAGGGGTTGGGAGACCCAGTACTTC
CASNWADRGWETQYF
>TRBD2|TRBV2|TRBJ2-3|once
TGTGCCAGCAGTGTTTTGGGGGCTAGCGGGGGGAAAGTTACAGATACGCAGTATTTT
CASSVLGASGGKVTDTQYF
>TRBD1|TRBV5-6|TRBJ2-1|-
TGTGCCAGCAGCTTTACAGGGGCCTCCTACAATGAGCAGTTCTTC
CASSFTGASYNEQFF
>TRBD2|TRBV27|TRBJ2-3|-
TGTGCCAGCAGTTTAGTTGGCAGCGGGGGGGCAGGTACGCAGTATTTT
CASSLVGSGGAGTQYF
>-|TRBV28|TRBJ1-2|few
TGTGCCAGCAGTCAGCCCGGGAGAATTGGAGGTGGCTACACCTTC
CASSQPGRIGGGYTF
>TRBD2|TRBV11-2|TRBJ2-7|-
TGTGCCAGCAGCTTAGATGGACTAGCGGGATTGTCCTACGAGCAGTACTTC
CASSLDGLAGLSYEQYF
>-|TRBV5-4|TRBJ2-1|-
TGTGCCAGCAGCGCCACACAGGAAAATGAGCAGTTCTTC
CASSATQENEQFF
>-|TRBV20-1|TRBJ1-1|-
TGCAGTGCTAGGCGACAGCTTCAAGCTTTCTTT
CSARRQLQAFF
>TRBD1|TRBV9|TRBJ1-1|-
TGTGCCAGCAGCTTCGGACAGGGCAGAACTGAAGCTTTCTTT
CASSFGQGRTEAFF
>-|TRBV5-6|TRBJ1-2|-
TGTGCCAGCAGCCTTGGGACACCAACTAACTATGGCTACACCTTC
CASSLGTPTNYGYTF
>-|TRBV2|TRBJ2-3|-
TGTGCCAGCAGTGAAGGTACTAGCCAAGCAGATACGCAGTATTTT
CASSEGTSQADTQYF
>TRBD1|TRBV6-6|TRBJ1-1|-
TGTGCCAGCAGTGGCGGACAGGGGTTATTAGCTTTCTTT
CASSGGQGLLAFF
>-|TRBV6-1|TRBJ1-5|few
TGTGCCAGCAGTGAACGGCTCCGGCCCCAGGCTCCCCAGCATTTT
CASSERLRPQAPQHF